This paragraph reports one TCR beta chain. The method was immunoSEQ multiplex PCR; TCRdb's version includes in-frame clones alone and lacks a portion of them. The sample shows some 78,000 clones, roughly 89% of them seen only once. The CDR3 sequence is 17 residues long. Trimming at V came to 3 bases and at J to 3 bases, leaving 13 bases not matched to a gene. Germline values: CDR1 KGHSH, CDR2 LQKENI. The entry originates in a study of blood T cell repertoires in COVID-19. In the study overall: Samples came from the United States, Italy and Spain, spanning acute and convalescent COVID-19. PBMCs, B-cell-depleted T cells, or T cells provided the cDNA or gDNA that made up the material.

Sequenced sample: peripheral blood. The V and J genes are TRBV18 and TRBJ2-7, with 8 bases aligning to TRBD1. The receptor was derived from a man aged 50 to 59 with active or convalescent COVID-19. The DNA of the CDR3 is TGTGCCAGCTCACCCGCACAAGGACAGGGTCTGCGCTACGAGCAGTACTTC. Translated, it gives CASSPAQGQGLRYEQYF.